These 2 T cell receptor beta chains were all obtained from the same sample, sequenced in a study of blood T cells in healthy people across ages. With a J-beta primer mix and a sample-barcoded 5' primer, a second PCR ran 7 to 11 cycles. TCRdb re-called the 5' RACE reads through MiXCR, storing one row per CDR3 protein. The sample shows 800,000 to 950,000 distinct CDR3 sequences, 29% of them seen only once. These data are also associated with another study on T cells of mothers and their children.

The sequenced sample consisted of blood. These receptors all stem from a middle-aged woman in good health.

Ten or more counts support this clonotype. This chain joins TRBV7-3 and TRBJ1-5; 8 bases are a match to TRBD1. Germline-derived CDR1 and CDR2 are SGHTA and FQGTGA. This CDR3 spans 15 amino acids. Germline trimming cut 5 bases from V and 2 bases from J; bases unmatched to any gene: 5. The CDR3 DNA reads TGTGCCAGCAGCCCCCAGGGGGCCGGCAATCAGCCCCAGCATTTT. Protein: CASSPQGAGNQPQHF. Combining the CDR3 with reference TRBV7-3 and TRBJ1-5 gives the whole variable domain GAGVSQTPSNKVTEKGKYVELRCDPISGHTALYWYRQSLGQGPEFLIYFQGTGAADDSGLPNDRFFAVRPEGSVSTLKIQRTERGDSAVYLCASSPQGAGNQPQHFGDGTRLSIL.

CDR3 DNA: TGTGCCAGCAGTTACTATCTCGGGGCCAACAATGAGCAGTTCTTC. Protein: CASSYYLGANNEQFF. The rearrangement joins TRBV6-5 to TRBJ2-1; D tentatively fits TRBD1 or TRBD2 (5 bases each). The V end lost 1 base, the J end lost 5 bases, and 12 bases lay between the germline ends. The CDR3 is 15 residues long. Germline V gene sequence: CDR1 MNHEY, CDR2 SVGAGI.